This T cell receptor (beta chain) stems from a study of cytomegalovirus exposure and HLA in healthy donors. Across the study: A data release that came early held 75 million to 85 million unique TCRs from HLA-typed donors.

The CDR3 covers 15 residues. Looked up from germline, CDR1 is SGHRS and CDR2 is YFSETQ. The V gene lost 4 bases and the J gene lost 1 base, with 11 bases spanning the gap. As to this clone: The antigen remains undetermined.

The PCR used 60 Vbeta and 13 Jbeta primers. Method: immunoSEQ multiplex PCR; TCRdb's copy keeps in-frame clones and lacks some. The sample holds 180,000 or so clones, more than 60% seen once. General study points: Reportedly, fewer N-insertions than the approximately 600-donor mean appeared in an Asian-associated ancestry cluster in a later analysis. Data from an earlier analysis indicated that most TCR beta V segments were productive either about 87% or about 30% of the time. Follow-up analysis found HLA locus-dependent TCR association rates, highest for DRB1 and lowest for HLA-C.

This sequence was found in a woman aged 60 to 75 in good health and CMV-seropositive. The chain is built from TRBV5-1 and TRBJ1-4, with no clear D. Sequences were obtained from PBMCs. CDR3 protein: CASSPREITNEKLFF. In DNA, the CDR3 is TGCGCCAGCAGCCCCCGGGAGATAACTAATGAAAAACTGTTTTTT.